These 2 T cell receptor beta chains were sequenced from one sample in a study of blood T cell repertoires in COVID-19. Measured with immunoSEQ multiplex PCR; TCRdb has only the in-frame clones, and not every one. The sample has around 280,000 clones; 70% to 90% are singletons. The sample was peripheral blood. The source is a woman aged 25 to 39 who had recovered from COVID-19.

This clone was observed a single time. The sample contains more than one DNA sequence encoding this CDR3. The V call is TRBV6-5, the J call TRBJ2-7; 7 bases fit TRBD1. CDR1 and CDR2 from the germline V gene are MNHEY and SVGAGI. The CDR3 is 14 residues long. The V and J ends lost 5 bases and 2 bases, in that order; junction bases with no gene match: 6. In DNA, the CDR3 is TGTGCCAGCAGTAGACAGGGCTTAACCTACGAGCAGTACTTC. Its translation is CASSRQGLTYEQYF.

J is TRBJ1-6 and V is TRBV6-5, with 12 bases lining up with TRBD1. Per germline, CDR1 MNHEY and CDR2 SVGAGI. The CDR3 length is 14 residues. The junction had 3 bases not matched to a gene; V was cut back by 6 bases and J by 9 bases. The CDR3 region has the DNA TGTGCCAGCAGCCGGGGACAGGGGGCTTCACCCCTCCACTTT. Translation: CASSRGQGASPLHF.